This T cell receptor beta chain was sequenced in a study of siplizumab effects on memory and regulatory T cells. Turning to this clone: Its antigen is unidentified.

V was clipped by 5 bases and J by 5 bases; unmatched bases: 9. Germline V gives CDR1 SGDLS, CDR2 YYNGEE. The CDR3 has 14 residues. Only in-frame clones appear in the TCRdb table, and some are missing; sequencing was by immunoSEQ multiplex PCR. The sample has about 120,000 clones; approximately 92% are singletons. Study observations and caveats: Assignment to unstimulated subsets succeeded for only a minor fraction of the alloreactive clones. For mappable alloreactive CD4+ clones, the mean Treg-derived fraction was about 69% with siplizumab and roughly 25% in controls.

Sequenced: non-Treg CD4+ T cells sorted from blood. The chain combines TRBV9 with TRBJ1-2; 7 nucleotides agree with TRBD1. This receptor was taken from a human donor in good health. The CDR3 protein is CASSPLTGRYGYTF. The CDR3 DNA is TGTGCCAGCAGTCCACTGACAGGGCGTTATGGCTACACCTTC.